The rows below give T cell receptor beta chains drawn from one sample of a study of siplizumab effects on memory and regulatory T cells. Clones were sequenced by immunoSEQ multiplex PCR, and TCRdb holds only the in-frame ones, with some missing. The sample lists over 85,000 clones; roughly nine tenths were seen once. Material for sequencing was CD4+ T cells sorted from blood. The receptors were sampled from a human donor in good health. Each CDR3 is given without its conserved first and last residue. A D gene is named only where the DNA matches it firmly.

d_gene: NA; j_gene: TRBJ2-3; v_gene: TRBV5-1; CDR3aa: ASSISTGFRGTDTQY
d_gene: NA; j_gene: TRBJ2-5; v_gene: TRBV5-5; CDR3aa: ASSLGGRRQETQY
d_gene: NA; j_gene: TRBJ2-1; v_gene: TRBV11-3; CDR3aa: ASSSTGGEQF
d_gene: TRBD1; j_gene: TRBJ2-1; v_gene: TRBV7-8; CDR3aa: ASSLEWTGKNEQF
d_gene: NA; j_gene: TRBJ2-3; v_gene: TRBV29-1; CDR3aa: SAELADTQY
d_gene: TRBD2; j_gene: TRBJ2-1; v_gene: TRBV7-8; CDR3aa: ASRARRVPGGSYNEQF
d_gene: TRBD1; j_gene: TRBJ2-1; v_gene: TRBV5-1; CDR3aa: ASSSQGQGFFEQF
d_gene: TRBD2; j_gene: TRBJ2-3; v_gene: TRBV7-9; CDR3aa: ASSKGERGWATDTQY
d_gene: TRBD2; j_gene: TRBJ2-7; v_gene: TRBV5-1; CDR3aa: ASSLVSSGWGYEQY
d_gene: TRBD2; j_gene: TRBJ2-3; v_gene: TRBV9; CDR3aa: ASSPPWGGSTDTQY
d_gene: TRBD1; j_gene: TRBJ2-7; v_gene: TRBV19; CDR3aa: ASTKGGRGSYEQY
d_gene: TRBD1; j_gene: TRBJ2-1; v_gene: TRBV2; CDR3aa: ASSEDRGYNEQF
d_gene: NA; j_gene: TRBJ2-5; v_gene: TRBV29-1; CDR3aa: SVEGGWETQY
d_gene: TRBD1; j_gene: TRBJ2-3; v_gene: TRBV6-5; CDR3aa: ASSFTGATDTQY
d_gene: TRBD2; j_gene: TRBJ2-2; v_gene: TRBV14; CDR3aa: ASSQSWGRAAGELF
d_gene: NA; j_gene: TRBJ2-5; v_gene: TRBV4-1; CDR3aa: ASSPGARFKETQY
d_gene: TRBD2; j_gene: TRBJ2-5; v_gene: TRBV5-4; CDR3aa: ASYPGTSGSGETQY
d_gene: NA; j_gene: TRBJ2-5; v_gene: TRBV7-3; CDR3aa: ASSLAPLGSGLGETQY
d_gene: NA; j_gene: TRBJ2-3; v_gene: TRBV7-3; CDR3aa: ASSLTLVGRSGTDTQY
d_gene: NA; j_gene: TRBJ1-3; v_gene: TRBV5-1; CDR3aa: ASSLFSGGAAGNTIY
d_gene: NA; j_gene: TRBJ2-3; v_gene: TRBV10-2; CDR3aa: ASARREGTDTQY
d_gene: TRBD1; j_gene: TRBJ2-7; v_gene: TRBV10-3; CDR3aa: AISEVGQGRLSLYEQY
d_gene: TRBD2; j_gene: TRBJ2-1; v_gene: TRBV7-9; CDR3aa: ASSLGSGGAIEQF
d_gene: NA; j_gene: TRBJ2-7; v_gene: TRBV5-1; CDR3aa: ASSPITNGKEY
d_gene: NA; j_gene: TRBJ1-2; v_gene: TRBV2; CDR3aa: ASSGEASYGYT
d_gene: NA; j_gene: TRBJ2-1; v_gene: TRBV27; CDR3aa: ASSLEWVHNEQF
d_gene: NA; j_gene: TRBJ2-5; v_gene: TRBV25-1; CDR3aa: ASSEMGPRQETQY
d_gene: NA; j_gene: TRBJ1-4; v_gene: TRBV30; CDR3aa: AWSVRIEKLF